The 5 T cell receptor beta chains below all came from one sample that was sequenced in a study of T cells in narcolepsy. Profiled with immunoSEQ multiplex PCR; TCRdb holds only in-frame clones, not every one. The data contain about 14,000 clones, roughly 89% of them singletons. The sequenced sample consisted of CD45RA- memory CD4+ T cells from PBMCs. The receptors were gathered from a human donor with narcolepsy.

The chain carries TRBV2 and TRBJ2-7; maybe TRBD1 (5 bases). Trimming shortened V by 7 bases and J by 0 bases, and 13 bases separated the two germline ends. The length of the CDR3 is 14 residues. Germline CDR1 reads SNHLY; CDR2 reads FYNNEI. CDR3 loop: CASNQGQLSYEQYF. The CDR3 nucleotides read TGTGCCAGCAACCAGGGCCAACTCTCCTACGAGCAGTACTTC.

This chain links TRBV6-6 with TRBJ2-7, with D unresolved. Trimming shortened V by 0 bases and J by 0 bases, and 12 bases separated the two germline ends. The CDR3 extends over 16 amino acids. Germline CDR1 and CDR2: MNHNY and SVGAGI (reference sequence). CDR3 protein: CASSYSAGTFSYEQYF. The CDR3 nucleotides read TGTGCCAGCAGTTACTCCGCAGGAACATTCTCCTACGAGCAGTACTTC.

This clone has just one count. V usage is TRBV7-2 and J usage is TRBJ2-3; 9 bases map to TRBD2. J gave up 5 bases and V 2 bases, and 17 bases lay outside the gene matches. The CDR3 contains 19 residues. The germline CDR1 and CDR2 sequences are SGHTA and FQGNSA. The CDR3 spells CASSLRSFGGRALVDTQYF. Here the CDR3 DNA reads TGTGCCAGCAGCTTAAGGTCGTTTGGCGGGAGGGCCTTGGTAGATACGCAGTATTTT.

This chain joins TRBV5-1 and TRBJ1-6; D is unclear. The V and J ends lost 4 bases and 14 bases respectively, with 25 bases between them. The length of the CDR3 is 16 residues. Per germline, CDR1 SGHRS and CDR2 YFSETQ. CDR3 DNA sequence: TGCGCCAGCAGCCCAACCCCGACTCCCTCCATTCAAGCCCTCCACTTT. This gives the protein CASSPTPTPSIQALHF. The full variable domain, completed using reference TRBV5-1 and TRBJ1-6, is KAGVTQTPRYLIKTRGQQVTLSCSPISGHRSVSWYQQTPGQGLQFLFEYFSETQRNKGNFPGRFSGRQFSNSRSEMNVSTLELGDSALYLCASSPTPTPSIQALHFGNGTRLTVT.

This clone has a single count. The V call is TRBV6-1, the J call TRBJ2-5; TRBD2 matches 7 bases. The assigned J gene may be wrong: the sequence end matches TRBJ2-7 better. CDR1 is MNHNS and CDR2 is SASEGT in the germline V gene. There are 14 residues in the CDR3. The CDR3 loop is CASSEPSGIYEQYF. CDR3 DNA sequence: TGTGCCAGCAGTGAGCCTAGCGGCATCTACGAGCAGTACTTC.